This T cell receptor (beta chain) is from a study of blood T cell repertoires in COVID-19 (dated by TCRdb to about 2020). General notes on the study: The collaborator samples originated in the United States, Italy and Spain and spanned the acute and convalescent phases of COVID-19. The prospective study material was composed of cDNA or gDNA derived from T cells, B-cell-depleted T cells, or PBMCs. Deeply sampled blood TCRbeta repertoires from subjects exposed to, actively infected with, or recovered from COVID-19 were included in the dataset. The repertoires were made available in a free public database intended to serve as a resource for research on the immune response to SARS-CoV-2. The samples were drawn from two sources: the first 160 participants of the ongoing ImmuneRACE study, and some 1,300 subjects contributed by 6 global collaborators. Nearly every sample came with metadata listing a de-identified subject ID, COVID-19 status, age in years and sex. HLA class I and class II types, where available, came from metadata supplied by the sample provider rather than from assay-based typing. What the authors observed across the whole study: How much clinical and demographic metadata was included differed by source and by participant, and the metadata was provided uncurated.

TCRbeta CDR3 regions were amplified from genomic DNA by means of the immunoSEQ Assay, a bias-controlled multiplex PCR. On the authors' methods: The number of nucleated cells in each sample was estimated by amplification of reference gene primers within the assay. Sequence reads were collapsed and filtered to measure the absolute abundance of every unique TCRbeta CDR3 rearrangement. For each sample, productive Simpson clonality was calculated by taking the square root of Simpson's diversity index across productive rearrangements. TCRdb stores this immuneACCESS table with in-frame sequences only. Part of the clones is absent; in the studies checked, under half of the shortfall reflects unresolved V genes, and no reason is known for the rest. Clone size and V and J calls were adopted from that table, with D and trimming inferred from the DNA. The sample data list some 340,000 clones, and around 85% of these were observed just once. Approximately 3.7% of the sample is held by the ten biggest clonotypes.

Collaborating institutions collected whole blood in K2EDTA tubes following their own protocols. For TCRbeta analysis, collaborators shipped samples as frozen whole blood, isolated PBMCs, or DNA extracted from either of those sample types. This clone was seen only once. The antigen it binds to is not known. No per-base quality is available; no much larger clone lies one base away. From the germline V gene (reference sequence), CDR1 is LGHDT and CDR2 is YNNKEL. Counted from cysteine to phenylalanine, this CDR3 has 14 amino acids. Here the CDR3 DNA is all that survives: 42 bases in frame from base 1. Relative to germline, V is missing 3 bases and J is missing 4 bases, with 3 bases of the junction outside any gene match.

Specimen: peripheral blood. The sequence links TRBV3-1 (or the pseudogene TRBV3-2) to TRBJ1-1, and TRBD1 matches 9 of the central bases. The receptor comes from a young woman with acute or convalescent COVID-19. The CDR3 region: CASSHQDRGTEAFF. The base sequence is TGTGCCAGCAGCCACCAGGACAGGGGCACTGAAGCTTTCTTT.